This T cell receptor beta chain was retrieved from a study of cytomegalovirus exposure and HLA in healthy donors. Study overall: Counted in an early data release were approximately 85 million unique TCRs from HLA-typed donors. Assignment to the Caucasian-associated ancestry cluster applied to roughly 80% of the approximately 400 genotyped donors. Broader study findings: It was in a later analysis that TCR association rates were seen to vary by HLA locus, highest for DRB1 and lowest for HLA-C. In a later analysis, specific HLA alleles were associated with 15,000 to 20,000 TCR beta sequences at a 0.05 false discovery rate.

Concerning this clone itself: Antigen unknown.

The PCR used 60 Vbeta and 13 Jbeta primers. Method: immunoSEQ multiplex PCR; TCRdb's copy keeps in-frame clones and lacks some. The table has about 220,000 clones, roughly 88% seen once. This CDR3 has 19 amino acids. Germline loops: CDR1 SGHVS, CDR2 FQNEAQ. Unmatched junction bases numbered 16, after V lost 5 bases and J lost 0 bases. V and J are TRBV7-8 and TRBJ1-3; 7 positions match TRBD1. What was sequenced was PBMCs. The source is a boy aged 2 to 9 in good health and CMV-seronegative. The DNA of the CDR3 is TGTGCCAGCAGCCTATACAGGGGACAGCCAGCCGCCTCTGGAAACACCATATATTTT. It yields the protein CASSLYRGQPAASGNTIYF.